The present T cell receptor beta chain was sequenced within a study of CD8 T cells in ankylosing spondylitis. Points from the study as a whole: Disease-linked clones reportedly concentrated significantly in matched ankylosing spondylitis synovial fluid. Several highly homologous variants made up a TCR beta motif, and this motif appeared characteristic of ankylosing spondylitis blood.

For this clonotype: Its antigen is undetermined.

MiXCR, run by TCRdb on the 5' RACE reads, gives a single entry per CDR3 protein. This repertoire shows 500,000 or so distinct CDR3 sequences, approximately 5% found once; its top ten account for approximately 4%. V was trimmed by 3 bases and J by 6 bases, leaving 8 bases between them. The germline gives CDR1 LGHDT, CDR2 YNNKEL (reference sequence). The CDR3 has 12 residues. The receptor was derived from a male donor with ankylosing spondylitis. What was sequenced was blood, either unsorted or a sorted T cell fraction (not recorded which). V is TRBV3-1 and J is TRBJ1-1; D is unclear. In DNA, the CDR3 is TGTGCCAGCAGCCATCCCGAAGCTGAAGCTTTCTTT. It specifies CASSHPEAEAFF.